The 23 T cell receptor beta chains presented below share a single source sample, sequenced in a study of T cells in women clearing cervical HPV infection. Data came from immunoSEQ multiplex PCR; TCRdb stores just in-frame clones and leaves some out. The sample includes 30,000 to 45,000 clones. Sequencing was done on a sample of blood buffy coat. The receptors were sampled from a woman aged 18-70 years with a cervical HPV16 infection that either progressed to CIN3+ or cleared (not recorded which).

In the case of this clone: The CDR3 end lies 3 residues beyond the end of the read and is filled in from the germline J gene. The chain uses TRBV4-2 and TRBJ2-2; tentatively, D is TRBD1 (6 bases). The ends were cut back, 4 bases at V and 4 bases at J, with 31 bases in the middle. The germline V gene has CDR1 LGHNA and CDR2 YNFKEQ. This CDR3 has 21 amino acids. The part of the CDR3 DNA that was read is TGTGCCAGCAGCCTCCGGGACATTGTTTTTTGGATGAGTGCGAGCACCGGGGAG. It translates to CASSLRDIVFWMSASTGE. The entire CDR3 reads CASSLRDIVFWMSASTGELFF.

CDR3 loop: CASLRGSWAGELFF. The sequenced part of the CDR3 DNA is TGTGCCTCCCTCAGGGGGAGCTGGGCCGGGGAG. This chain uses TRBV30 with TRBJ2-2, with TRBD1 matching over 7 bases. The DNA ends 3 residues before the CDR3 does, and the rest of the CDR3 is filled in from the germline J gene. CDR1 is GTSNPN, CDR2 SVGIG, per germline (reference sequence). V dropped 7 bases and J dropped 6; count of bases not matched to a gene: 11. There are 14 residues in the CDR3. The whole variable domain, remainder taken from reference TRBV30 and TRBJ2-2, is SQTIHQWPATLVQPVGSPLSLECTVEGTSNPNLYWYRQAAGRGLQLLFYSVGIGQISSEVPQNLSASRPQDRQFILSSKKLLLSDSGFYLCASLRGSWAGELFFGEGSRLTVL.

In regard to this clone: The sequenced fragment ends 3 residues before the CDR3 boundary, so the rest is inferred from the germline J gene. V gene TRBV30 combines with J gene TRBJ2-2; TRBD2 might be the D (5 bases). This CDR3 spans 14 amino acids. The V gene's germline CDR1 is GTSNPN and CDR2 SVGIG (reference sequence). Trimming took 3 bases from V and 5 from J, leaving 13 bases between them. This CDR3 reads CAWRRLATTGELFF. CDR3 bases read: TGTGCCTGGAGGCGGCTAGCTACTACCGGGGAG.

The part of the CDR3 DNA that was read is TGTGCCAGTAGTATAGACGGGACAGAGAATGAAAAA. This gives the protein CASSIDGTENEK. In full, the CDR3 is CASSIDGTENEKLFF. The gene calls are TRBV19 and TRBJ1-4, with 7 bases fitting TRBD1. From the germline J gene comes the end of the CDR3, since the read stops 3 residues before it. CDR3 size: 15 residues. From germline, CDR1 is LNHDA and CDR2 SQIVND (reference sequence). With V trimmed by 0 bases and J by 5 bases, 3 bases remained unmatched.

To note about this clone: The read ends 3 residues early relative to the CDR3; the germline J gene fills the gap. This chain uses TRBV7-2 with TRBJ2-1; TRBD2 matches at 9 bases. Germline CDR1 reads SGHTA; CDR2 reads FQGNSA. The CDR3 consists of 16 residues. V shed 0 bases and J 3 bases; nucleotides not matched to a gene: 3. The CDR3 sequence: CASSLALRGGYNEQFF. The CDR3 DNA, read in part, is TGTGCCAGCAGCTTAGCGTTGCGGGGGGGCTACAATGAG.

Turning to this clone: Sequencing ends 3 residues short of the CDR3 end; the germline J gene provides the rest. This chain connects TRBV7-9 to TRBJ2-3; a possible D gene is TRBD2 (6 bases). This CDR3 is built from 15 residues. Germline CDR1 reads SEHNR; CDR2 reads FQNEAQ (reference sequence). The CDR3 is CASSTRLELKETQYF. The CDR3 DNA, read in part, is TGTGCCAGCAGTACAAGACTAGAACTTAAAGAGACG. The complete variable domain, with remaining parts taken from reference TRBV7-9 and TRBJ2-3, reads DTGVSQNPRHKITKRGQNVTFRCDPISEHNRLYWYRQTLGQGPEFLTYFQNEAQLEKSRLLSDRFSAERPKGSFSTLEIQRTEQGDSAMYLCASSTRLELKETQYFGPGTRLTVL.

The CDR3 DNA, read in part, is TGTGCCAGCACCCCCGGGTCTCTACAAGAGACC. It translates to CASTPGSLQET. The full CDR3 protein reads CASTPGSLQETQYF. V and J are TRBV2 and TRBJ2-5; unclear D gene. The read halts 3 residues ahead of the CDR3 end, with the missing end drawn from the germline J gene. The CDR3 has 14 amino acids. Germline V gene data show CDR1 as SNHLY and CDR2 as FYNNEI. V was shortened by 7 bases and J by 2 bases, with 14 bases between the two germline ends.

Turning to this clone: The read gets to within 3 residues of the CDR3 end, and the germline J gene fills in the rest. The chain has TRBV29-1 and TRBJ2-2, with a possible D match to TRBD1 (5 bases). The germline CDR1 and CDR2 sequences are SQVTM and ANQGSEA. The CDR3 runs 12 residues. This CDR3 is CSASGHNEKLFF. The sequenced CDR3 bases are TGCAGCGCGTCAGGGCACAATGAAAAG.

Concerning this clone: The read gets to within 3 residues of the CDR3 end, and the germline J gene fills in the rest. V and J are TRBV6-1 and TRBJ2-6; D ambiguous. This CDR3 has 14 residues. Germline values: CDR1 MNHNS, CDR2 SASEGT. The V end lost 3 bases, the J end lost 2 bases, and 5 bases lay between the germline ends. CDR3 region: CASSDLTGANVLTF. CDR3 bases read: TGTGCCAGCAGTGATTTAACTGGGGCCAACGTC.

On this clone itself: The read stops 3 residues short of the end of the CDR3; the missing end is completed from the germline J gene. The genes are TRBV7-9 and TRBJ1-3, with D possibly TRBD1 on 5 matching bases. The germline CDR1 and CDR2 sequences are SEHNR and FQNEAQ (reference sequence). The CDR3 consists of 13 residues. V was shortened by 10 bases and J by 4 bases, with 14 bases between the two germline ends. The CDR3 sequence is CATSAGLGNTIYF. The sequenced CDR3 bases are TGTGCCACCTCAGCAGGGTTAGGAAACACC.

Points on this clone: The read falls 3 residues short of the CDR3 end, and the missing part is taken from the germline J gene. The rearrangement joins TRBV12-3 or TRBV12-4 to TRBJ2-7; 8 positions match TRBD2. The CDR3 is made up of 12 amino acids. V trimming: 10 bases; J trimming: 3 bases; junction bases outside the gene matches: 5. Incomplete CDR3 DNA: TGTGCCACCTCGGGGGGGCGCTACGAG. It codes for CATSGGRYE. From start to end, the CDR3 is CATSGGRYEQYF.

As for this clone: The missing CDR3 end, 3 residues past where the read stops, is filled in from the germline J gene. The rearrangement links TRBV30 to TRBJ1-2; 10 bases align to TRBD1. Germline V lookup: CDR1 GTSNPN, CDR2 SVGIG (reference sequence). The CDR3 length is 14 residues. CDR3 DNA (partial): TGTGCCTGGACACCGACAGGGGGCAGAAGGGGC. This encodes CAWTPTGGRRG. In full, the CDR3 is CAWTPTGGRRGYTF.

Regarding this clone: Read sequence stops 3 residues before the CDR3 end, and the germline J gene provides the missing end. This rearrangement joins TRBV19 to TRBJ1-2; no clear D. The germline CDR1 and CDR2 sequences are LNHDA and SQIVND (reference sequence). The CDR3 runs to 12 residues. The CDR3 bases that were read are TGTGCCAGTAGTATGCAGGAACCCGGC. It encodes CASSMQEPG. The full CDR3 sequence reads CASSMQEPGYTF.

On this clone: The CDR3 end falls 3 residues outside the read, so it is completed with the germline J gene. The V and J genes are TRBV7-2 and TRBJ2-7; D is perhaps TRBD1 (5 bases). Looked up from germline, CDR1 is SGHTA and CDR2 is FQGNSA. The CDR3 consists of 14 residues. Trimming removed 2 bases at V and 0 bases at J, with 8 bases between. The CDR3 sequence: CASSLQGFSYEQYF. CDR3 bases read: TGTGCCAGCAGCTTACAGGGCTTCTCCTACGAG.

To note about this clone: The read terminates 3 residues ahead of where the CDR3 ends, so the germline J gene completes it. The V gene is TRBV7-2, the J gene TRBJ1-4, with D maybe TRBD1 (5 bases). The CDR3 covers 15 residues. The germline V and J ends were trimmed by 5 bases and 8 bases, with 18 bases remaining between them. In germline, CDR1 is SGHTA, CDR2 FQGNSA. The chain's CDR3 is CASSMRPGVEEKLFF. Incomplete CDR3 DNA: TGTGCCAGCAGCATGAGGCCGGGGGTGGAGGAAAAA. The variable domain in full, with the rest retrieved from reference TRBV7-2 and TRBJ1-4, is GAGVSQSPSNKVTEKGKDVELRCDPISGHTALYWYRQSLGQGLEFLIYFQGNSAPDKSGLPSDRFSAERTGGSVSTLTIQRTQQEDSAVYLCASSMRPGVEEKLFFGSGTQLSVL.

Details on this clone: Coverage ceases 3 residues before the CDR3 finishes, and the germline J gene fills in the end. The chain is built from TRBV30 and TRBJ1-4; 9 bases are a match to TRBD1. V lost 3 bases to trimming and J lost 7 bases; unmatched junction nucleotides: 6. CDR1 is GTSNPN, CDR2 SVGIG, per germline (reference sequence). CDR3 size: 14 residues. The sequenced CDR3 bases are TGTGCCTGGAGCGTAAACAGGGGGCTTGAAAAA. Amino acid sequence: CAWSVNRGLEK. The whole CDR3 sequence is CAWSVNRGLEKLFF.

Worth noting for this clone: The read gets to within 3 residues of the CDR3 end, and the germline J gene fills in the rest. V and J are TRBV6-1 and TRBJ2-3, with D maybe TRBD2 (6 bases). In germline, CDR1 is MNHNS, CDR2 SASEGT. CDR3 length: 16 residues. The V and J ends lost 2 bases and 2 bases respectively, with 14 bases between them. This CDR3 is CASSELGTDITDTQYF. CDR3 bases read: TGTGCCAGCAGTGAATTGGGGACTGACATCACAGATACG.

For this clone: The read ends 3 residues before the CDR3 terminus; that terminus is restored from the germline J gene. The chain uses TRBV6-2 or TRBV6-3 and TRBJ2-2; D gene unclear. This CDR3 has 15 residues. Germline V CDR1 and CDR2: MNHEY, SVGEGT. The V and J ends lost 1 base and 0 bases respectively, with 6 bases between them. CDR3 sequence: CASSYLAANTGELFF. The sequenced part of the CDR3 DNA is TGTGCCAGCAGTTACTTAGCAGCGAACACCGGGGAG.

Worth noting for this clone: The CDR3 end is not reached by the read, which stops 3 residues before it; the germline J gene fills it in. V is TRBV7-9 and J is TRBJ2-5; D possibly corresponds to TRBD2 (6 bases). Germline V gene lookup returns CDR1 SEHNR and CDR2 FQNEAQ (reference sequence). Trimming cost V 5 bases and J 1 base, with 8 bases left between them. This CDR3 contains 13 residues. The CDR3 reads CASSPAGQETQYF. Incomplete CDR3 DNA: TGTGCCAGCAGCCCAGCGGGCCAAGAGACC.

As for this clone: The read stops 3 residues short of the end of the CDR3; the missing end is completed from the germline J gene. The chain has TRBV7-3 and TRBJ1-2; possible D gene TRBD1, 5 bases. The germline CDR1 and CDR2 sequences are SGHTA and FQGTGA. The CDR3 is made up of 14 amino acids. The DNA read from the CDR3 is TGTGCCAGCAGCTTATCCGGGACTAACAATGAC. It specifies CASSLSGTNND. The CDR3, in full, reads CASSLSGTNNDYTF.

In the case of this clone: The DNA ends 3 residues before the CDR3 does, and the rest of the CDR3 is filled in from the germline J gene. This chain joins TRBV6-1 and TRBJ1-2; D uncertain. CDR3 size: 15 residues. The germline CDR1 and CDR2 sequences are MNHNS and SASEGT. The sequenced CDR3 bases are TGTGCCAGCAGCGAACTAGCGGGAAGCTACAATGAC. Amino acid sequence: CASSELAGSYND. The whole CDR3 sequence reads CASSELAGSYNDYTF.

By frequency, this clone is large. Additional DNA sequences in this sample encode the identical CDR3. The chain's CDR3 is CASSIDYSSGGQPQHF. CDR3 DNA (partial): TGTGCCAGTAGTATAGATTATTCCTCCGGTGGTCAGCCC. The chain links TRBV19 to TRBJ1-5; D is unresolved. The read gets to within 3 residues of the CDR3 end, and the germline J gene fills in the rest. Germline CDR1 and CDR2: LNHDA and SQIVND (reference sequence). This CDR3 is 16 amino acids long. V lost 0 bases and J lost 6, with 15 bases in between.

A word on this clone: The junction departs from the called germline gene at one end, perhaps through a read error. The CDR3 is cut off 3 residues early in the read; its end comes from the germline J gene. The chain recombines TRBV7-9 with TRBJ2-1; D is perhaps TRBD2 (6 bases). The CDR3 is 15 residues long. Germline CDR1 is SEHNR and CDR2 is FQNEAQ (reference sequence). This CDR3 reads CASRSPGLPYNEQFF. CDR3 bases read: TGTGCCAGCAGGTCACCGGGACTGCCCTATAATGAG. The whole variable domain, remainder taken from reference TRBV7-9 and TRBJ2-1, is DTGVSQNPRHKITKRGQNVTFRCDPISEHNRLYWYRQTLGQGPEFLTYFQNEAQLEKSRLLSDRFSAERPKGSFSTLEIQRTEQGDSAMYLCASRSPGLPYNEQFFGPGTRLTVL.